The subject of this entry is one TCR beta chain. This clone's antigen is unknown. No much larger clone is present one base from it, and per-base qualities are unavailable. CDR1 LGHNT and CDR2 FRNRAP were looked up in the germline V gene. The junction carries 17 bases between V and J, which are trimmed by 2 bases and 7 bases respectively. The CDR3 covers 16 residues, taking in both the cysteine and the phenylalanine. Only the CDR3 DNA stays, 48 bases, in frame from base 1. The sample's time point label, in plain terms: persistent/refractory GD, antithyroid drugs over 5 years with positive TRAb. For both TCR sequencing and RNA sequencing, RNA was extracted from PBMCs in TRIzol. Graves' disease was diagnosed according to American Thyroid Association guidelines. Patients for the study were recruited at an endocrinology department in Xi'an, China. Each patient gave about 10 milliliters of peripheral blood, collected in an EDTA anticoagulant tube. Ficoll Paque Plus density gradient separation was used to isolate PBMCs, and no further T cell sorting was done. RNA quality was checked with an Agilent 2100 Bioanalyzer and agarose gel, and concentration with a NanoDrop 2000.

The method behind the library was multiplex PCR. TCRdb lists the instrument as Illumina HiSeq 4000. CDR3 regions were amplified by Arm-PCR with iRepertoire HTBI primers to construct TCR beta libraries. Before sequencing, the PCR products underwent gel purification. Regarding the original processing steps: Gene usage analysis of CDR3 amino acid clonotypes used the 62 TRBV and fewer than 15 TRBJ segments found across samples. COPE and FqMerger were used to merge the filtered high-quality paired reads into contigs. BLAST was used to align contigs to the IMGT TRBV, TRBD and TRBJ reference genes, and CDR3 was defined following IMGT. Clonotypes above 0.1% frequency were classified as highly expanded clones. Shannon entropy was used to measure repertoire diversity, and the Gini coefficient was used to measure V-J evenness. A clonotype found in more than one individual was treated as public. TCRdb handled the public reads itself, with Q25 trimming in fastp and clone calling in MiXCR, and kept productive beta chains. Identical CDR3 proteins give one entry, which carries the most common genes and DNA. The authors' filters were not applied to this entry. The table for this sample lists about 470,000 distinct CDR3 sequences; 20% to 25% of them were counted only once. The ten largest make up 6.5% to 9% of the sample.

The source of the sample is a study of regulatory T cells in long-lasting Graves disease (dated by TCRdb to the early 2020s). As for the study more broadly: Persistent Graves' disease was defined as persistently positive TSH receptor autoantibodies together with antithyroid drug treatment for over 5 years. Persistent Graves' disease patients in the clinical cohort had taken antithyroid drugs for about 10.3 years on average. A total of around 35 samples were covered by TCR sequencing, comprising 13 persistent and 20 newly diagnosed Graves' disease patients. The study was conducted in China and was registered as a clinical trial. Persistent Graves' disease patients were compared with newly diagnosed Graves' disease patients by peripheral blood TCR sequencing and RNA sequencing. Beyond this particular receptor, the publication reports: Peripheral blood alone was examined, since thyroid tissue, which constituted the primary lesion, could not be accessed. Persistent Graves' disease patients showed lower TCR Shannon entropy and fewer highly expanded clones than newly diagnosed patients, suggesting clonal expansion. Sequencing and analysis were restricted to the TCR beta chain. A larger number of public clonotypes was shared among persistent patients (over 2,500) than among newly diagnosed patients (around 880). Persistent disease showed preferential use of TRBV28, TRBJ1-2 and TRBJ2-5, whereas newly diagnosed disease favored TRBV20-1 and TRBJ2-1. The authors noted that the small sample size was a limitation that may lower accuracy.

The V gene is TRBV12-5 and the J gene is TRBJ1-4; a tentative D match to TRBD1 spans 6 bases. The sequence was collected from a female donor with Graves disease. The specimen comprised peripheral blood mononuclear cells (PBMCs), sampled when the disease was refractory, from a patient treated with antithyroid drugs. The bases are TGTGCTAGTGGTTTGTCACCGCCCCGGGGGCGTGAAAAACTGTTTTTT. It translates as CASGLSPPRGREKLFF.